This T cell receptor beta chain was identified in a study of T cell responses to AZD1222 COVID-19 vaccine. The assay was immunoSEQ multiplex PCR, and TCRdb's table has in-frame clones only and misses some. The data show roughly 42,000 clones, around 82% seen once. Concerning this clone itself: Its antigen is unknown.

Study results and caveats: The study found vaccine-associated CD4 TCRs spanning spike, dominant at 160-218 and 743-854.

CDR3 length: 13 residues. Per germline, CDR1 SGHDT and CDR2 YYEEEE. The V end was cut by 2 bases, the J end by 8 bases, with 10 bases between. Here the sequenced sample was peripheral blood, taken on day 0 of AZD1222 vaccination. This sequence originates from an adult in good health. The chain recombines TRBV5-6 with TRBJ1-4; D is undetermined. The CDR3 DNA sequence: TGTGCCAGCAGCTTTTTCGTCGGGGAAAAACTGTTTTTT. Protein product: CASSFFVGEKLFF.